The TCR beta chain described here comes from a study of cytomegalovirus exposure and HLA in healthy donors. Study findings and constraints: 16,951 TCR beta sequences were associated with HLA alleles at 0.05 false discovery rate in a later analysis. The classifier was said to identify cytomegalovirus status with high specificity and sensitivity. Donors belonging to an Asian-associated ancestry cluster reportedly showed fewer N-insertions in productive TCRs than the roughly 670-donor mean, according to what a later analysis found.

Every donor was a healthy person donating bone marrow. CDR1 MGHRA and CDR2 YSYEKL come from the germline V gene. The CDR3 is made up of 16 amino acids. The V gene end was trimmed by 3 bases and the J gene end by 1 base; junction bases not matched to a gene: 6. This PCR relied on a set of 60 Vbeta primers and 13 Jbeta primers. Some clones are missing from TCRdb's copy, which holds only in-frame ones; the method was immunoSEQ multiplex PCR. The sample yields approximately 200,000 clones, around three quarters seen once. In its sample, this clone was seen a few times. No antigen is known for it. The sequenced material came from PBMCs. V is TRBV4-1 and J is TRBJ2-7, with 10 bases fitting TRBD2. The TCR sequence derives from a man aged 25-45 years in good health and CMV-seronegative. CDR3 nucleotides: TGCGCCAGCAGCCACCGTACTAGCGGGATGTCCTACGAGCAGTACTTC. It translates to CASSHRTSGMSYEQYF.